Listed below are T cell receptor beta chains from one sample, sequenced in a study of T cell repertoires in cytomegalovirus infection. TCRdb passed the reads through MiXCR, listing each CDR3 protein once. The table shows some 130,000 distinct CDR3 sequences, with 30% to 40% occurring only once. Their recognized antigens are unknown. Material: CD8+ T cells from cultured PBMCs, obtained from culture after CMV antigen stimulation. All receptors come from a human donor in good health (CMV status not recorded). Some clones in this sample may be carry-over from other donors' samples. CDR3s include the opening cysteine and the closing phenylalanine or tryptophan. A D gene is named only where the DNA matches it firmly. Only part of the rows carry a size: once, few, many, or a class if the clone is expanded.

j_call: TRBJ2-5
v_call: TRBV7-9
clone_size: few
d_call: NA
cdr3_aa: CASSSLTRGGSTGAQYF
cdr3_nt: TGTGCCAGCAGCTCTCTGACTCGCGGGGGCTCCACCGGGGCCCAGTACTTC

j_call: TRBJ1-5
v_call: TRBV12-3/TRBV12-4
clone_size: NA
d_call: NA
cdr3_aa: CASSYLRADGENQPQHF
cdr3_nt: TGTGCCAGCAGTTACCTAAGGGCAGACGGGGAAAATCAGCCCCAGCATTTT

j_call: TRBJ2-1
v_call: TRBV5-6
clone_size: NA
d_call: NA
cdr3_aa: CASSHDGVDYNEQFF
cdr3_nt: TGTGCCAGCAGCCACGACGGCGTCGACTACAATGAGCAGTTCTTC

j_call: TRBJ2-1
v_call: TRBV9
clone_size: few
d_call: NA
cdr3_aa: CASSVADLGTRMGEQFF
cdr3_nt: TGTGCCAGCAGCGTAGCGGACCTAGGGACGAGAATGGGTGAGCAGTTCTTC

j_call: TRBJ2-7
v_call: TRBV14
clone_size: NA
d_call: TRBD1
cdr3_aa: CASSQVYGTGAEQYF
cdr3_nt: TGTGCCAGCAGCCAAGTATACGGGACAGGGGCCGAGCAGTACTTC

j_call: TRBJ1-2
v_call: TRBV6-1
clone_size: NA
d_call: TRBD1
cdr3_aa: CASRASGGGYTF
cdr3_nt: TGTGCCAGCAGGGCCTCAGGGGGGGGCTACACCTTC

j_call: TRBJ2-2
v_call: TRBV6-6
clone_size: few
d_call: NA
cdr3_aa: CASSPQGGELFF
cdr3_nt: TGTGCCAGCAGCCCCCAGGGAGGGGAGCTGTTTTTT

j_call: TRBJ1-1
v_call: TRBV2
clone_size: few
d_call: NA
cdr3_aa: CASSDLTVNTEAFF
cdr3_nt: TGTGCCAGCAGTGATTTGACGGTGAACACTGAAGCTTTCTTT

j_call: TRBJ2-3
v_call: TRBV27
clone_size: few
d_call: NA
cdr3_aa: CASAWSAGGDTQYF
cdr3_nt: TGTGCCAGTGCGTGGTCGGCGGGTGGAGATACGCAGTATTTT

j_call: TRBJ2-7
v_call: TRBV7-9
clone_size: many
d_call: NA
cdr3_aa: CASSSGGVPGGEQYF
cdr3_nt: TGTGCCAGCAGCTCCGGAGGAGTGCCCGGGGGCGAGCAGTACTTC

j_call: TRBJ2-5
v_call: TRBV3-1
clone_size: NA
d_call: NA
cdr3_aa: CASSLGKGFQETQYF
cdr3_nt: TGTGCCAGCAGCCTGGGGAAAGGGTTTCAAGAGACCCAGTACTTC

j_call: TRBJ1-2
v_call: TRBV12-3/TRBV12-4
clone_size: NA
d_call: NA
cdr3_aa: CASSLATASYGYTF
cdr3_nt: TGTGCCAGCAGTTTAGCGACAGCCAGCTATGGCTACACCTTC

j_call: TRBJ2-5
v_call: TRBV7-9
clone_size: NA
d_call: TRBD1
cdr3_aa: CASSLGTQGAVETQYF
cdr3_nt: TGTGCCAGCAGCCTGGGAACACAGGGGGCGGTTGAGACCCAGTACTTC

j_call: TRBJ2-5
v_call: TRBV5-1
clone_size: NA
d_call: NA
cdr3_aa: CASSLYRNSFGETQYF
cdr3_nt: TGCGCCAGCAGCTTGTATCGGAACAGTTTTGGGGAGACCCAGTACTTC

j_call: TRBJ2-3
v_call: TRBV7-2
clone_size: NA
d_call: NA
cdr3_aa: CASSALITDTQYF
cdr3_nt: TGTGCCAGCAGCGCACTCATCACAGATACGCAGTATTTT

j_call: TRBJ2-2
v_call: TRBV7-2
clone_size: NA
d_call: NA
cdr3_aa: CASSYRRTNTGELFF
cdr3_nt: TGTGCCAGCAGCTACCGGCGGACGAACACCGGGGAGCTGTTTTTT

j_call: TRBJ2-1
v_call: TRBV7-6
clone_size: NA
d_call: NA
cdr3_aa: CASSWNLDWDEQFF
cdr3_nt: TGTGCCAGCAGCTGGAATCTGGATTGGGATGAGCAGTTCTTC

j_call: TRBJ2-7
v_call: TRBV7-9
clone_size: many
d_call: NA
cdr3_aa: CASSPWGDEQYF
cdr3_nt: TGTGCCAGCAGCCCTTGGGGCGACGAGCAGTACTTC

j_call: TRBJ1-5
v_call: TRBV15
clone_size: NA
d_call: NA
cdr3_aa: CATSRGGNQPQHF
cdr3_nt: TGTGCCACCAGCAGAGGGGGGAATCAGCCCCAGCATTTT

j_call: TRBJ2-1
v_call: TRBV12-3/TRBV12-4
clone_size: many
d_call: NA
cdr3_aa: CASSAGSSYNEQFF
cdr3_nt: TGTGCCAGCAGTGCCGGCAGCTCCTACAATGAGCAGTTCTTC

j_call: TRBJ1-2
v_call: TRBV2
clone_size: few
d_call: NA
cdr3_aa: CASNPGLSPSGYTF
cdr3_nt: TGTGCCAGCAATCCGGGGCTCTCACCATCGGGCTACACCTTC

j_call: TRBJ2-7
v_call: TRBV7-6
clone_size: few
d_call: NA
cdr3_aa: CASSQGGSYEQYF
cdr3_nt: TGTGCCAGCAGCCAGGGGGGCAGCTACGAGCAGTACTTC

j_call: TRBJ2-2
v_call: TRBV5-4
clone_size: NA
d_call: NA
cdr3_aa: CASSWAGGLIANTGELFF
cdr3_nt: TGTGCCAGCAGCTGGGCAGGCGGTCTGATCGCGAACACCGGGGAGCTGTTTTTT

j_call: TRBJ1-3
v_call: TRBV27
clone_size: NA
d_call: NA
cdr3_aa: CASSLSAGLGNTIYF
cdr3_nt: TGTGCCAGCAGTTTATCGGCAGGGTTAGGAAACACCATATATTTT

j_call: TRBJ2-7
v_call: TRBV7-9
clone_size: NA
d_call: NA
cdr3_aa: CASSLEGGYEQYF
cdr3_nt: TGTGCCAGCAGCTTAGAGGGTGGGTACGAGCAGTACTTC

j_call: TRBJ1-1
v_call: TRBV19
clone_size: NA
d_call: NA
cdr3_aa: CASSIMREDFNTEAFF
cdr3_nt: TGTGCCAGTAGTATTATGAGAGAGGACTTCAACACTGAAGCTTTCTTT

j_call: TRBJ2-3
v_call: TRBV7-2
clone_size: many
d_call: TRBD2
cdr3_aa: CASSLAGGSDTQYF
cdr3_nt: TGTGCCAGCAGCTTAGCGGGGGGGTCAGATACGCAGTATTTT

j_call: TRBJ2-1
v_call: TRBV3-1
clone_size: NA
d_call: NA
cdr3_aa: CASSQDSLVEGNEQFF
cdr3_nt: TGTGCCAGCAGCCAAGATAGCCTTGTTGAGGGCAATGAGCAGTTCTTC

j_call: TRBJ1-3
v_call: TRBV5-4
clone_size: NA
d_call: NA
cdr3_aa: CASSLPDDSGNTIYF
cdr3_nt: TGTGCCAGCAGCTTGCCGGACGACTCTGGAAACACCATATATTTT

j_call: TRBJ2-5
v_call: TRBV2
clone_size: few
d_call: NA
cdr3_aa: CASSEAYRQETQYF
cdr3_nt: TGTGCCAGCAGTGAAGCGTACAGGCAGGAGACCCAGTACTTC

j_call: TRBJ2-7
v_call: TRBV13
clone_size: NA
d_call: NA
cdr3_aa: CASSILQQGGYEQYF
cdr3_nt: TGTGCCAGCAGCATACTACAACAGGGAGGGTACGAGCAGTACTTC

j_call: TRBJ2-5
v_call: TRBV11-1
clone_size: NA
d_call: TRBD2
cdr3_aa: CASSPSVAGAGETQYF
cdr3_nt: TGTGCCAGCAGCCCTAGTGTAGCGGGGGCAGGAGAGACCCAGTACTTC

j_call: TRBJ1-5
v_call: TRBV12-3/TRBV12-4
clone_size: NA
d_call: NA
cdr3_aa: CASIKGEGGQPQHF
cdr3_nt: TGTGCCAGCATCAAGGGGGAGGGGGGTCAGCCCCAGCATTTT

j_call: TRBJ1-1
v_call: TRBV19
clone_size: few
d_call: NA
cdr3_aa: CASNYASNTEAFF
cdr3_nt: TGTGCCAGTAATTACGCCTCGAACACTGAAGCTTTCTTT

j_call: TRBJ2-1
v_call: TRBV7-8
clone_size: NA
d_call: TRBD2
cdr3_aa: CASSLRGGIYNEQFF
cdr3_nt: TGTGCCAGCAGCTTACGCGGGGGGATTTACAATGAGCAGTTCTTC

j_call: TRBJ2-3
v_call: TRBV6-5
clone_size: NA
d_call: TRBD2
cdr3_aa: CASKLLASSTDTQYF
cdr3_nt: TGTGCCAGCAAGCTACTAGCGTCTAGCACAGATACGCAGTATTTT

j_call: TRBJ2-3
v_call: TRBV20-1
clone_size: NA
d_call: NA
cdr3_aa: CSARDGADTQYF
cdr3_nt: TGCAGTGCTAGAGACGGTGCGGATACGCAGTATTTT

j_call: TRBJ2-1
v_call: TRBV7-8
clone_size: few
d_call: NA
cdr3_aa: CASSFFSGQVNNEQFF
cdr3_nt: TGTGCCAGCAGCTTCTTTTCTGGGCAGGTAAACAATGAGCAGTTCTTC

j_call: TRBJ2-1
v_call: TRBV2
clone_size: many
d_call: NA
cdr3_aa: CASRGAGAEQFF
cdr3_nt: TGTGCCAGCAGGGGGGCGGGTGCTGAGCAGTTCTTC

j_call: TRBJ2-7
v_call: TRBV20-1
clone_size: NA
d_call: TRBD1
cdr3_aa: CSARIPDRGPYEQYF
cdr3_nt: TGCAGTGCTAGAATCCCGGACAGGGGACCCTACGAGCAGTACTTC

j_call: TRBJ2-3
v_call: TRBV27
clone_size: few
d_call: NA
cdr3_aa: CASSQIQGFADTQYF
cdr3_nt: TGTGCCAGCAGTCAGATACAGGGTTTCGCAGATACGCAGTATTTT

j_call: TRBJ2-3
v_call: TRBV7-8
clone_size: many
d_call: NA
cdr3_aa: CASSLDWPSSTDTQYF
cdr3_nt: TGTGCCAGCAGCTTAGACTGGCCTTCTAGCACAGATACGCAGTATTTT

j_call: TRBJ2-7
v_call: TRBV2
clone_size: NA
d_call: NA
cdr3_aa: CASSGGTAGSYEQYF
cdr3_nt: TGTGCCAGCAGTGGGGGGACGGCAGGGTCCTACGAGCAGTACTTC

j_call: TRBJ2-1
v_call: TRBV5-4
clone_size: few
d_call: NA
cdr3_aa: CASSLDGGGPYNEQFF
cdr3_nt: TGTGCCAGCAGCTTGGATGGGGGGGGGCCGTACAATGAGCAGTTCTTC

j_call: TRBJ1-4
v_call: TRBV6-1
clone_size: few
d_call: NA
cdr3_aa: CASSDGVNEKLFF
cdr3_nt: TGTGCCAGCAGTGACGGGGTTAATGAAAAACTGTTTTTT

j_call: TRBJ1-5
v_call: TRBV7-2
clone_size: many
d_call: NA
cdr3_aa: CASSAAQGYSNQPQHF
cdr3_nt: TGTGCCAGCAGCGCCGCCCAGGGATATAGCAATCAGCCCCAGCATTTT

j_call: TRBJ2-7
v_call: TRBV28
clone_size: few
d_call: NA
cdr3_aa: CASSAVTRSYEQYF
cdr3_nt: TGTGCCAGCAGCGCGGTTACACGTTCCTACGAGCAGTACTTC

j_call: TRBJ2-5
v_call: TRBV6-1
clone_size: few
d_call: TRBD2
cdr3_aa: CASSEAGGSMETQYF
cdr3_nt: TGTGCCAGCAGTGAGGCGGGGGGGTCGATGGAGACCCAGTACTTC

j_call: TRBJ2-1
v_call: TRBV28
clone_size: few
d_call: TRBD2
cdr3_aa: CASSFFRGVNEQFF
cdr3_nt: TGTGCCAGCAGTTTTTTTCGGGGGGTGAATGAGCAGTTCTTC

j_call: TRBJ1-1
v_call: TRBV12-3/TRBV12-4
clone_size: few
d_call: NA
cdr3_aa: CASSFGTAEAFF
cdr3_nt: TGTGCCAGCAGTTTCGGGACGGCTGAAGCTTTCTTT

j_call: TRBJ2-3
v_call: TRBV2
clone_size: few
d_call: NA
cdr3_aa: CASSEASGYTDTQYF
cdr3_nt: TGTGCCAGCAGTGAAGCCTCGGGATACACAGATACGCAGTATTTT

j_call: TRBJ2-2
v_call: TRBV19
clone_size: once
d_call: NA
cdr3_aa: CASSIPVGSGNTGELFF
cdr3_nt: TGTGCCAGTAGTATCCCCGTGGGTAGCGGGAACACCGGGGAGCTGTTTTTT

j_call: TRBJ1-1
v_call: TRBV19
clone_size: NA
d_call: NA
cdr3_aa: CASIPPRGLAVNTEAFF
cdr3_nt: TGTGCCAGTATTCCCCCGAGGGGTTTGGCGGTGAACACTGAAGCTTTCTTT

j_call: TRBJ2-7
v_call: TRBV7-9
clone_size: few
d_call: TRBD1
cdr3_aa: CASSPRDRIYEQYF
cdr3_nt: TGTGCCAGCAGCCCCCGGGACAGGATCTACGAGCAGTACTTC

j_call: TRBJ2-3
v_call: TRBV27
clone_size: NA
d_call: NA
cdr3_aa: CASSLFWGGPTDTQYF
cdr3_nt: TGTGCCAGCAGTTTGTTCTGGGGCGGTCCCACAGATACGCAGTATTTT

j_call: TRBJ1-1
v_call: TRBV4-1
clone_size: NA
d_call: NA
cdr3_aa: CASRNNGAATEAFF
cdr3_nt: TGCGCCAGCCGGAATAACGGAGCGGCTACTGAAGCTTTCTTT

j_call: TRBJ2-2
v_call: TRBV4-1
clone_size: few
d_call: NA
cdr3_aa: CASSLERSIGTGELFF
cdr3_nt: TGCGCCAGCAGCTTGGAGAGGAGTATAGGGACCGGGGAGCTGTTTTTT

j_call: TRBJ2-7
v_call: TRBV4-1
clone_size: NA
d_call: NA
cdr3_aa: CASSLAEAYEQYF
cdr3_nt: TGCGCCAGCAGCTTGGCCGAAGCCTACGAGCAGTACTTC

j_call: TRBJ2-3
v_call: TRBV12-3/TRBV12-4
clone_size: NA
d_call: TRBD2
cdr3_aa: CASSAVPGLAGGVMSTDTQYF
cdr3_nt: TGTGCCAGCAGCGCCGTCCCGGGACTAGCGGGGGGCGTGATGAGCACAGATACGCAGTATTTT